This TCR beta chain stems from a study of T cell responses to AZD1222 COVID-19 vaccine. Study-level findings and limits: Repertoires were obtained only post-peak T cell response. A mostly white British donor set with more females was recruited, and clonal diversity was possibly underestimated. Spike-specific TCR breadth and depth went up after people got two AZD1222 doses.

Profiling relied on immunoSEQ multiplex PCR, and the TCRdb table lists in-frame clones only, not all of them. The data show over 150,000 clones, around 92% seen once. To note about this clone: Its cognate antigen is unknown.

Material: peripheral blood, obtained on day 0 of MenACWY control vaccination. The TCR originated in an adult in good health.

In DNA form, the CDR3 reads TGTGCCACCACCACAACTAATGAAAAACTGTTTTTT. The encoded protein is CATTTTNEKLFF. J is TRBJ1-4 and V is TRBV28; D gene unclear. Germline assignment: CDR1 MDHEN and CDR2 SYDVKM. V was clipped by 10 bases and J by 0 bases, with 6 bases between them. The CDR3 runs to 12 residues.